This TCR beta chain came from a study of T cell responses to AZD1222 COVID-19 vaccine. At the level of the study: Pooled together were second doses at about 4 or about 12 weeks. Overall study findings and caveats: Clonal diversity was possibly underestimated, and white British individuals and females predominated among donors.

The V gene's germline CDR1 is ENHRY and CDR2 SYGVKD. CDR3 length: 14 amino acids. With 4 bases removed from V and 10 bases from J, the gap between germline ends came to 17 bases. The sample holds one count of this clone. Antigen unknown. Method: immunoSEQ multiplex PCR; TCRdb's copy keeps in-frame clones and lacks some. The table shows roughly 100,000 clones, with around 83% occurring only once. The chain couples TRBV10-3 to TRBJ2-1; D is perhaps TRBD1 or TRBD2 (6 bases each). The sequence derives from an adult in good health. The sample consisted of peripheral blood, taken on day 0 of AZD1222 vaccination. CDR3 DNA: TGTGCCATCAGTGGGAGGGGGAATCGTGGAGAGCAGTTCTTC. This codes for CAISGRGNRGEQFF.